The source of this TCR beta chain is a study of T cell repertoires in cytomegalovirus infection (dated by TCRdb to about 2019). For the wider study: The HLA type of each donor mattered for the analysis, because public TCR beta signatures pointed to carriage of CMV infection along with the matching HLA type. The full study reports these points: In the ex vivo response, HLA-C-restricted CMV-specific TCR beta clonotypes were dominant, and in two of eight donors the single most frequent clonotype came from this HLA-C-restricted group. In both this cohort and an independent cohort of some 350 donors, the cumulative frequency of public TCR beta family members distinguished carriers of CMV infection plus the relevant HLA type.

Regarding this clonotype: The antigen it binds to is not known. Given a much more abundant clone one base away, this may be a read error. The conserved closing phenylalanine or tryptophan is absent in this CDR3, likely reflecting a read error.

The sequencer was an Illumina HiSeq 1500. TCRdb trimmed public reads at Q25 via fastp, called clones via MiXCR and kept in-frame beta chains. Every distinct CDR3 protein forms one entry, paired with its most common genes and DNA. This sample comprises some 450,000 distinct CDR3 sequences, about 33% of them detected only once. Approximately 14% of the sample rests with the top ten. This TCR derives from a human donor in good health (CMV status not recorded). Some clones in this sample may be carry-over from other donors' samples. The material sequenced was PBMCs.

The nucleotides are TGTGCCAGCAGCCCCCAGGGGAACGAGCAGTACCTC. Translated, this is CASSPQGNEQYL. This chain joins TRBV7-8 to TRBJ2-7, and TRBD1 may be the D gene, going by 6 matching bases. The germline V gene supplies CDR1 SGHVS and CDR2 FQNEAQ. Ends included, the CDR3 has 12 residues. Only the CDR3 DNA is retained, 36 bases long and in frame from the first base. The junction carries 10 bases between V and J, which are trimmed by 5 bases and 5 bases respectively.